Shown below are 21 T cell receptor beta chains from a single sample sequenced in a study of T cells in Graves' hyperthyroidism and ophthalmopathy. Researchers took RNA transcripts and amplified the TCR beta CDR3 regions from them. The HTBI primer set drove a first-round RT-PCR of the TCR CDR3. TCRdb redid the calling of the multiplex PCR reads with MiXCR, one entry per CDR3 protein. Of about 640,000 distinct CDR3 sequences in the sample, 20% were seen once. The sequencing sample was made of blood. These receptors all come from a man in his thirties or forties with Graves' ophthalmopathy.

V is TRBV6-2 or TRBV6-3 and J is TRBJ2-7; the match to TRBD2 covers 11 bases. The junction had 17 bases not matched to a gene; V was cut back by 2 bases and J by 2 bases. Germline V gene lookup returns CDR1 MNHEY and CDR2 SVGEGT. The CDR3 length is 20 residues. CDR3 nucleotides: TGTGCCAGCAGTTACCCTATGACTAGCGGGATTATGGAGCGGCCCTACGAGCAGTACTTC. As protein: CASSYPMTSGIMERPYEQYF.

This clonotype was seen a handful of times. This rearrangement joins TRBV28 to TRBJ2-1; 10 bases are shared with TRBD2. V dropped 4 bases and J dropped 6; count of bases not matched to a gene: 6. Germline V lookup: CDR1 MDHEN, CDR2 SYDVKM. The CDR3 loop spans 15 amino acids. This chain's CDR3 is CASSSFSSGSNEQFF. The CDR3, as DNA: TGTGCCAGCAGTTCCTTCTCTAGCGGGAGCAATGAGCAGTTCTTC. The entire variable domain, with the rest obtained from reference TRBV28 and TRBJ2-1, is as follows: DVKVTQSSRYLVKRTGEKVFLECVQDMDHENMFWYRQDPGLGLRLIYFSYDVKMKEKGDIPEGYSVSREKKERFSLILESASTNQTSMYLCASSSFSSGSNEQFFGPGTRLTVL.

This chain joins TRBV4-3 and TRBJ1-4; no reliable D call. The germline gives CDR1 LGHNA, CDR2 YSLEER. The germline V and J ends were trimmed by 4 bases and 5 bases, with 11 bases remaining between them. The CDR3 sequence is 14 residues long. The CDR3 is CASSRFTVNEKLFF. The CDR3, as DNA: TGCGCCAGCAGCCGATTCACAGTGAATGAAAAACTGTTTTTT.

This clonotype was seen only a few times. The CDR3 nucleotides are TGTGCCAGTAGTATATCAACAGGGCGGACTGAAGCTTTCTTT. This codes for CASSISTGRTEAFF. The chain combines TRBV19 with TRBJ1-1; possibly TRBD1 for D (6 bases). The germline CDR1 and CDR2 sequences are LNHDA and SQIVND (reference sequence). This CDR3 spans 14 amino acids. The germline V and J ends were trimmed by 2 bases and 5 bases, with 12 bases remaining between them. The whole variable domain, filled in from reference TRBV19 and TRBJ1-1, reads DGGITQSPKYLFRKEGQNVTLSCEQNLNHDAMYWYRQDPGQGLRLIYYSQIVNDFQKGDIAEGYSVSREKKESFPLTVTSAQKNPTAFYLCASSISTGRTEAFFGQGTRLTVV.

This clonotype has ten or more counts. V and J are TRBV20-1 and TRBJ2-5, with 14 bases lining up with TRBD2. V lost 6 bases and J lost 6; bases outside the gene matches: 18. The CDR3 contains 18 residues. Germline assignment: CDR1 DFQATT and CDR2 SNEGSKA (reference sequence). The CDR3 here is CSAYSPETTSGRGKTQYF. The CDR3 nucleotides read TGCAGTGCCTATAGCCCCGAGACGACTAGCGGGAGGGGGAAGACCCAGTACTTC.

The chain is built from TRBV6-2 or TRBV6-3 and TRBJ2-3; D possibly corresponds to TRBD2 (6 bases). The CDR3 sequence is 13 residues long. V dropped 7 bases and J dropped 0 bases, with 8 bases sitting between them. CDR1 and CDR2 (germline): MNHEY, SVGEGT. CDR3 region: CASMGTSTDTQYF. In DNA, the CDR3 is TGTGCCAGCATGGGGACTAGCACAGATACGCAGTATTTT.

This clonotype was recorded at least ten times. The V and J genes are TRBV20-1 and TRBJ2-7, with 13 bases fitting TRBD2. Germline CDR1 is DFQATT and CDR2 is SNEGSKA (reference sequence). V dropped 5 bases and J dropped 4; count of bases not matched to a gene: 5. CDR3 length: 14 residues. The CDR3 DNA is TGCAGTGCTTGGACTAGCGGGAGTGGGTACGAGCAGTACTTC. Its translation: CSAWTSGSGYEQYF.

The sample holds many counts of this clonotype. The CDR3 loop reads CASSLSRGHETQYF. CDR3 nucleotides: TGTGCCAGCAGCTTAAGCAGGGGGCACGAGACCCAGTACTTC. This chain joins TRBV11-1 and TRBJ2-5; TRBD1 matches 8 bases. Germline V gene sequence: CDR1 SGHAT, CDR2 FQDESV (reference sequence). This CDR3 comprises 14 residues. V was pared by 2 bases and J by 5 bases, with 4 bases of the junction left unmatched.

V gene TRBV27 combines with J gene TRBJ2-3; tentative D call: TRBD1 (5 bases). The CDR3 loop spans 15 amino acids. Germline V gene sequence: CDR1 MNHEY, CDR2 SMNVEV (reference sequence). V shed 6 bases and J shed 2 bases, with 15 bases lying between them. The CDR3 DNA reads as TGTGCCAGCAGCCAACGACAGCAATTCACAGATACGCAGTATTTT. Amino acid sequence: CASSQRQQFTDTQYF.

The V call is TRBV27, the J call TRBJ1-6; TRBD1 might be the D (5 bases). CDR1 and CDR2 (germline): MNHEY, SMNVEV (reference sequence). Trimming shortened V by 5 bases and J by 14 bases, and 22 bases separated the two germline ends. This CDR3 is built from 15 residues. The CDR3 DNA reads as TGTGCCAGCAGTGAGCAGGGACTGCTTCGCACGGCCCTCCACTTT. Encoded protein: CASSEQGLLRTALHF.

The V and J genes are TRBV4-1 and TRBJ2-7, with 9 bases matching TRBD2. Germline-derived CDR1 and CDR2 are MGHRA and YSYEKL. The CDR3 spans 16 residues. The V and J ends lost 4 bases and 2 bases, in that order; junction bases with no gene match: 9. CDR3 sequence reads: CASSPQLAGATYEQYF. The CDR3 nucleotides read TGCGCCAGCAGCCCACAGTTAGCGGGGGCGACCTACGAGCAGTACTTC.

There are a few counts of this clonotype. The chain is built from TRBV6-1 and TRBJ2-7; D possibly uses TRBD1 or TRBD2 (5 bases each). This CDR3 spans 14 amino acids. Germline CDR1 and CDR2: MNHNS and SASEGT. Trimming removed 7 bases at V and 2 bases at J, with 15 bases between. CDR3 sequence: CASTPFGATYEQYF. CDR3 bases: TGTGCCAGCACCCCCTTCGGGGCCACCTACGAGCAGTACTTC.

This clonotype was recorded at least ten times. CDR3 sequence: CASLPSGSMSNEQFF. CDR3 in DNA: TGTGCCAGCTTACCTAGCGGGAGTATGAGCAATGAGCAGTTCTTC. The V call is TRBV18, the J call TRBJ2-1, with 10 bases fitting TRBD2. The germline V gene encodes CDR1 KGHSH and CDR2 LQKENI. V lost 7 bases and J lost 6; bases outside the gene matches: 9. The CDR3 has 15 residues. Supplemented by reference TRBV18 and TRBJ2-1, the full variable domain reads NAGVMQNPRHLVRRRGQEARLRCSPMKGHSHVYWYRQLPEEGLKFMVYLQKENIIDESGMPKERFSAEFPKEGPSILRIQQVVRGDSAAYFCASLPSGSMSNEQFFGPGTRLTVL.

The rearrangement uses TRBV20-1 and TRBJ1-4; perhaps TRBD1 as D (6 bases). Germline loops: CDR1 DFQATT, CDR2 SNEGSKA (reference sequence). Trimming stripped 6 bases from V and 6 bases from J, with 14 bases between. This CDR3 is 13 amino acids long. CDR3 in amino acids: CSALGGGDEKLFF. CDR3 sequence (DNA): TGCAGTGCCCTCGGAGGGGGTGATGAAAAACTGTTTTTT.

The chain employs TRBV24-1 and TRBJ2-7; the D gene is possibly TRBD1 (5 bases). Deletions cut 0 bases from V and 0 bases from J, with 20 bases between. Germline V gives CDR1 KGHDR, CDR2 SFDVKD. The CDR3 sequence is 19 residues long. CDR3 DNA: TGTGCCACCAGTGATTTGGTCCCCTTGACAGATGTTTACTCCTACGAGCAGTACTTC. It specifies CATSDLVPLTDVYSYEQYF.

The chain employs TRBV3-1 and TRBJ1-3; no clear D. Germline values: CDR1 LGHDT, CDR2 YNNKEL (reference sequence). The CDR3 runs 19 residues. The ends were cut back, 0 bases at V and 4 bases at J, with 22 bases in the middle. For the CDR3, the DNA is TGTGCCAGCAGCCAAGAGGAGCCGGGAGCTTATTTCACAGGAAACACCATATATTTT. It codes for CASSQEEPGAYFTGNTIYF.

This clonotype was seen more than once but under ten times. The rearrangement joins TRBV30 to TRBJ2-7, with D uncertain. CDR1 and CDR2 (germline): GTSNPN, SVGIG (reference sequence). With 3 bases removed from V and 0 bases from J, the gap between germline ends came to 18 bases. The length of the CDR3 is 16 residues. The CDR3 here is CAWSNLAPVNSYEQYF. The CDR3 DNA reads TGTGCCTGGAGCAACCTCGCCCCGGTTAACTCCTACGAGCAGTACTTC.

The table lists this clonotype with a few counts. The chain joins TRBV20-1 to TRBJ2-5; possible D gene TRBD2, 5 bases. Germline lookup yields CDR1 DFQATT and CDR2 SNEGSKA (reference sequence). This CDR3 region has 12 residues. With 6 bases removed from V and 4 bases from J, the gap between germline ends came to 12 bases. CDR3: CSAPAEIETQYF. CDR3 DNA: TGCAGTGCCCCAGCGGAGATAGAGACCCAGTACTTC.

This clonotype was seen once. The junction departs from the called germline gene at one end, perhaps through a read error. V is TRBV2 and J is TRBJ2-2; D is perhaps TRBD2 (6 bases). Germline loops: CDR1 SNHLY, CDR2 FYNNEI. The CDR3 consists of 13 residues. CDR3 in DNA: TGTCCCAGCAGTGAAGTTCGGGGGGGGGAGCTGTTTTTT. Encoded protein: CPSSEVRGGELFF.

This clonotype was counted between two and nine times. The V gene is TRBV28, the J gene TRBJ2-5; 11 bases map to TRBD2. Trimming removed 4 bases from V and 5 bases from J; junction bases left unmatched: 12. The germline V gene encodes CDR1 MDHEN and CDR2 SYDVKM. This CDR3 has 17 amino acids. The CDR3 DNA reads as TGTGCCAGCAGTTCCACGCTTAGCGGGAGGGCCGCCGAGACCCAGTACTTC. Its translation is CASSSTLSGRAAETQYF.

V gene TRBV27 combines with J gene TRBJ2-3; D not resolved. Germline-derived CDR1 and CDR2 are MNHEY and SMNVEV (reference sequence). Trimming shortened V by 6 bases and J by 2 bases, and 18 bases separated the two germline ends. The CDR3 contains 16 residues. CDR3 amino acids: CASSPGANWLTDTQYF. CDR3 in DNA: TGTGCCAGCAGCCCCGGAGCCAACTGGCTCACAGATACGCAGTATTTT.